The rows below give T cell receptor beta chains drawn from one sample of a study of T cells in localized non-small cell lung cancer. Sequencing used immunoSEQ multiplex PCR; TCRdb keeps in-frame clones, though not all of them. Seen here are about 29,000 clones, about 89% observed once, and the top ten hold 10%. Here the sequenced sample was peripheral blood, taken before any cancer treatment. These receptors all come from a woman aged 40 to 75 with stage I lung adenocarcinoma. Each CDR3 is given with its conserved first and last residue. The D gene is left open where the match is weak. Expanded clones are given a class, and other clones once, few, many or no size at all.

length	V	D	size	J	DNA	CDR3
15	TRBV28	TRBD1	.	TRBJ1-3	TGTGCCAGCAGCTCGACAGGGCGTCCTGGAAACACCATATATTTT	CASSSTGRPGNTIYF
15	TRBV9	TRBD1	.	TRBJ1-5	TGTGCCAGCAGCGTCGAAGGACAGGGGGATCAGCCCCAGCATTTT	CASSVEGQGDQPQHF
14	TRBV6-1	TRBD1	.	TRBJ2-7	TGTGCCAGCAGAGCCGGGACAGGGATTTACGAGCAGTACTTC	CASRAGTGIYEQYF
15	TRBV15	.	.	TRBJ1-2	TGTGCCACCAGCAGAGATGAAACAGGGTGGCGAGGCTACACCTTC	CATSRDETGWRGYTF
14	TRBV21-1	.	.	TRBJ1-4	TGTGCCAGCAGCTCGACAGGGCCTAATGAAAAACTGTTTTTT	CASSSTGPNEKLFF
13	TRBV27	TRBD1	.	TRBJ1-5	TGTGCCAGCAGTTTAGACAGGGGACAGCCCCAGCATTTT	CASSLDRGQPQHF
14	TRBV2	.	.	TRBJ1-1	TGTGCCAGCAGTCAACAGGGTTTGAACACTGAAGCTTTCTTT	CASSQQGLNTEAFF
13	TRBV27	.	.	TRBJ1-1	TGTGCCAGCAGTTTATCGGGCGCGACTGAAGCTTTCTTT	CASSLSGATEAFF
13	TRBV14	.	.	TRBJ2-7	TGTGCCAGCAGCCAAGCTAACCACCAGGAGCAGTACTTC	CASSQANHQEQYF
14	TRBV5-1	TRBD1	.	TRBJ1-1	TGCGCCAGCAGCTTATGGACAGGGAACACTGAAGCTTTCTTT	CASSLWTGNTEAFF
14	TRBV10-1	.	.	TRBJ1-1	TGCGCCAGCAGTGAGGCGACAGGGAACACTGAAGCTTTCTTT	CASSEATGNTEAFF
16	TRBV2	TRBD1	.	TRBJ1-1	TGTGCCAGCAGAATCGACCGGGACAGGGGGAACACTGAAGCTTTCTTT	CASRIDRDRGNTEAFF
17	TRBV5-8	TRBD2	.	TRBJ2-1	TGTGCCAGCAGCACCTCTCGAGGGGAGGGGACCTACAATGAGCAGTTCTTC	CASSTSRGEGTYNEQFF
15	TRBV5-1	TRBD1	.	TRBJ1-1	TGCGCCAGCAGCCAAGAGTTGACAGGGGTCACTGAAGCTTTCTTT	CASSQELTGVTEAFF
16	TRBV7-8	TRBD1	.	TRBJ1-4	TGTGCCAGCAGCTTGGGACAGGGGGCGACTAATGAAAAACTGTTTTTT	CASSLGQGATNEKLFF
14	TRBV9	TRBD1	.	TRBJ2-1	TGTGCCAGCAGCGTTGAGACAGGGAACAATGAGCAGTTCTTC	CASSVETGNNEQFF
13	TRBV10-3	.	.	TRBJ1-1	TGTGCCATCAGAGACAGGCCGGGGGCTGAAGCTTTCTTT	CAIRDRPGAEAFF
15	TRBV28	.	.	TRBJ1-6	TGTGCCAGCAGCCTAGGGCTGACAGCATCCTCACCCCTCCACTTT	CASSLGLTASSPLHF
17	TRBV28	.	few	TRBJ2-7	TGTGCCAGCAGTTCCATGGAGACGCCCGGGGGACTCTACGAGCAGTACTTC	CASSSMETPGGLYEQYF
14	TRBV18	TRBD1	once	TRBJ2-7	TGTGCCAGCTCACCGGGACAGACCTCCTACGAGCAGTACTTC	CASSPGQTSYEQYF
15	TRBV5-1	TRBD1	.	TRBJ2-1	TGCGCCAGCAGCTTGAGACAGGGGGGTTACAATGAGCAGTTCTTC	CASSLRQGGYNEQFF
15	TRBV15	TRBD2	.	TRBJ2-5	TGTGCCACCAGCAGAGATAGGGGACTAGGGGAGACCCAGTACTTC	CATSRDRGLGETQYF
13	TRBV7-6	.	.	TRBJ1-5	TGTGCCAGCAGTTACGGCCAAAATCAGCCCCAGCATTTT	CASSYGQNQPQHF
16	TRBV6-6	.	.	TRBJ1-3	TGTGCCAGCAGTTACGGGAGTGGGAGGTCTGGAAACACCATATATTTT	CASSYGSGRSGNTIYF
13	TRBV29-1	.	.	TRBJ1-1	TGCAGCGTTAAGCGGCAGGGTAACACTGAAGCTTTCTTT	CSVKRQGNTEAFF
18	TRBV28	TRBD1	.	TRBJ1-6	TGTGCCAGCAGTCACGACACAGGGGGCCCCACCTATAATTCACCCCTCCACTTT	CASSHDTGGPTYNSPLHF
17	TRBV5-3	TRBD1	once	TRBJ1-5	TGTGCCAGAAGCTTGACCAGGACAGGGGTAAACGGTCAGCCCCAGCATTTT	CARSLTRTGVNGQPQHF
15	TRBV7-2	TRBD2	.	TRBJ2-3	TGTGCCAGCAGCTTGGCGGGAGGGCCCGGAGATACGCAGTATTTT	CASSLAGGPGDTQYF
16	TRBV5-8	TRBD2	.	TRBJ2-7	TGTGCCAGTCGATCGGCGGGGGAGGTGAGCTCCTACGAGCAGTACTTC	CASRSAGEVSSYEQYF
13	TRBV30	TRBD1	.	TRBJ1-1	TGTGCCTGGAGCGTAACAGGGGACTCTGAAGCTTTCTTT	CAWSVTGDSEAFF
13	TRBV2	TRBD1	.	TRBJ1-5	TGTGCCAGCAGTTCTAAGACAGGGAGGGACCAGCATTTT	CASSSKTGRDQHF
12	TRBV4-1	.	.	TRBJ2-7	TGCGCCAGCAGCCACCACATTGGCGAGCAGTACTTC	CASSHHIGEQYF
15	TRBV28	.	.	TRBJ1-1	TGTGCCAGCAGTCCTGCTAATCAGAGAAGCGCTGAAGCTTTCTTT	CASSPANQRSAEAFF
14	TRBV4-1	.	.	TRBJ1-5	TGCGCCAGCAGCCAAGACCTCGGCAATCAGCCCCAGCATTTT	CASSQDLGNQPQHF
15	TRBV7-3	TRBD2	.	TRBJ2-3	TGTGCCAGCAGCTTACTAGCGGGGGGGTCTGATACGCAGTATTTT	CASSLLAGGSDTQYF
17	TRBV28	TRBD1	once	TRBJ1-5	TGTGCCAGCACTTTTCGTCGGACAGGGGGAGTCAATCAGCCCCAGCATTTT	CASTFRRTGGVNQPQHF
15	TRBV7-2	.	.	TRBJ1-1	TGTGCCAGCAGCCAAAGCTCAGGTCGGCAGGCTGAAGCTTTCTTT	CASSQSSGRQAEAFF